The TCR beta chain described here comes from a study of regulatory T cells in long-lasting Graves disease. Study-wide points: The number of shared public clonotypes was higher in persistent patients (2,741) than new patients (966).

Arm-PCR of CDR3 regions and iRepertoire HTBI primers were the basis on which TCR beta libraries were built. TCRdb reprocessed the multiplex PCR reads with MiXCR, giving one entry per CDR3 protein. The sample lists 350,000 to 450,000 distinct CDR3 sequences; under 15% were seen once. The V gene's germline CDR1 is MNHEY and CDR2 SVGEGT. V was pared by 10 bases and J by 3 bases, with 8 bases of the junction left unmatched. The CDR3 length is 14 residues. This clonotype has at least ten counts. Its antigen is undetermined. Documented time point: newly diagnosed GD, antithyroid drugs for less than 3 months. PBMCs were the source of the RNA used for TCR sequencing. In addition, the sample was reused for a study of T cells in Graves' hyperthyroidism and ophthalmopathy. This second study notes: The HTBI set primed first-round TCR CDR3 RT-PCR. A 13 V-J signature model discriminated ophthalmopathy versus stable hyperthyroidism.

Sequencing used peripheral blood mononuclear cells (PBMCs), obtained at new diagnosis, from a patient treated with antithyroid drugs. The source of this sequence is a woman in her twenties or thirties with Graves disease. The rearrangement joins TRBV6-2 or TRBV6-3 to TRBJ2-3, with TRBD2 matching 9 bases. CDR3 DNA: TGTGCCACCCAGTATAGCGGGAGAACAGATACGCAGTATTTT. Amino acids: CATQYSGRTDTQYF.